Listed here are 8 T cell receptor beta chains from one sample, sequenced in a study of T cells in women clearing cervical HPV infection. Sequencing used immunoSEQ multiplex PCR; TCRdb keeps in-frame clones, though not all of them. The sample table includes around 23,000 clones. Sequencing used blood buffy coat. These receptors were collected from a woman between 18 and 69 years old with a cervical HPV16 infection that either progressed to CIN3+ or cleared (not recorded which).

With respect to this clone: The read halts 3 residues ahead of the CDR3 end, with the missing end drawn from the germline J gene. This chain uses TRBV12-5 with TRBJ2-3; the D gene is possibly TRBD1 (5 bases). The V gene's germline CDR1 is LGHNT and CDR2 FRNRAP. Trimming took off 5 bases at V and 4 bases at J, with 7 bases between the two ends. This CDR3 has 12 amino acids. Incomplete CDR3 DNA: TGTGCTAGTGGTATAGGGGCAGATACG. This codes for CASGIGADT. The full CDR3 sequence reads CASGIGADTQYF.

On this clone itself: The CDR3 goes on 3 residues after the read ends, and that part is filled in from the germline J gene. This rearrangement joins TRBV9 to TRBJ2-7; 8 positions match TRBD1. Germline CDR1 reads SGDLS; CDR2 reads YYNGEE. This CDR3 has 16 residues. With 4 bases clipped from V and 5 bases from J, the junction kept 14 bases outside the gene matches. CDR3 bases read: TGTGCCAGCAGCCCCCGGACAGGGTTTGGGGGTGACGAG. It codes for CASSPRTGFGGDE. In full, the CDR3 reads CASSPRTGFGGDEQYF. The complete variable domain, with remaining parts taken from reference TRBV9 and TRBJ2-7, reads DSGVTQTPKHLITATGQRVTLRCSPRSGDLSVYWYQQSLDQGLQFLIQYYNGEERAKGNILERFSAQQFPDLHSELNLSSLELGDSALYFCASSPRTGFGGDEQYFGPGTRLTVT.

Comment on this clone: The germline gene is not matched at one end of the junction; a read error may be the cause. The missing CDR3 end, 3 residues past where the read stops, is filled in from the germline J gene. The sample contains more than one DNA sequence encoding this CDR3. The V and J genes are TRBV5-1 and TRBJ1-3; 8 bases match TRBD1. The CDR3 is made up of 16 amino acids. Germline lookup yields CDR1 SGHRS and CDR2 YFSETQ. The covered CDR3 bases are TGCGCCAGCAGGGAGACAGGGGCCATCTCTGGAAACACT. Translating it yields CASRETGAISGNT. Given in full, the CDR3 is CASRETGAISGNTIYF. The complete variable domain, with remaining parts taken from reference TRBV5-1 and TRBJ1-3, reads KAGVTQTPRYLIKTRGQQVTLSCSPISGHRSVSWYQQTPGQGLQFLFEYFSETQRNKGNFPGRFSGRQFSNSRSEMNVSTLELGDSALYLCASRETGAISGNTIYFGEGSWLTVV.

With regard to this clone: The CDR3 goes on 3 residues after the read ends, and that part is filled in from the germline J gene. J is TRBJ2-3 and V is TRBV18, with TRBD1 as a possible D gene (6 bases). Germline V CDR1 and CDR2: KGHSH, LQKENI. This CDR3 is built from 13 residues. The covered CDR3 bases are TGTGCCAGCTCACCACGGGGACAAGAGACG. It is translated as CASSPRGQET. The CDR3 in its entirety is CASSPRGQETQYF.

Concerning this clone: The read finishes 3 residues shy of the CDR3 end, and the germline J gene is used to complete it. The chain uses TRBV18 and TRBJ1-2; D may be TRBD1 (6 bases). CDR3 length: 16 residues. CDR1 KGHSH and CDR2 LQKENI come from the germline V gene. The CDR3 protein is CASSPLEAGGANTYTF. CDR3 DNA (partial): TGTGCCAGCTCACCATTAGAAGCGGGGGGCGCGAATACC.

About this clone: The CDR3 end lies 3 residues beyond the end of the read and is filled in from the germline J gene. This rearrangement joins TRBV5-1 to TRBJ2-7; 7 bases align to TRBD1. The V gene end was trimmed by 4 bases and the J gene end by 0 bases; junction bases not matched to a gene: 4. The CDR3 has 14 amino acids. The V gene's germline CDR1 is SGHRS and CDR2 YFSETQ. The CDR3 DNA, read in part, is TGCGCCAGCAGCCCCGGGACAGACTCCTACGAG. Translation: CASSPGTDSYE. The whole CDR3 sequence reads CASSPGTDSYEQYF. The full variable domain, rest sourced from reference TRBV5-1 and TRBJ2-7, is KAGVTQTPRYLIKTRGQQVTLSCSPISGHRSVSWYQQTPGQGLQFLFEYFSETQRNKGNFPGRFSGRQFSNSRSEMNVSTLELGDSALYLCASSPGTDSYEQYFGPGTRLTVT.

A remark on this clone: Read sequence stops 3 residues before the CDR3 end, and the germline J gene provides the missing end. The genes are TRBV6-4 and TRBJ2-3; 9 bases map to TRBD2. The CDR3 sequence is 13 residues long. CDR1 and CDR2 from the germline V gene are MRHNA and SNTAGT. This chain's CDR3 is CASSIIAGETQYF. The covered CDR3 bases are TGTGCCAGCAGCATCATAGCGGGGGAGACG.

About this clone: Read sequence stops 3 residues before the CDR3 end, and the germline J gene provides the missing end. The sample contains more than one DNA sequence encoding this CDR3. The V and J genes are TRBV18 and TRBJ2-3; 14 bases fit TRBD2. The CDR3 is 17 residues long. J lost 5 bases, V lost 0 bases, and 4 bases had no gene match. CDR1 and CDR2 (germline): KGHSH, LQKENI. The CDR3 sequence: CASSPPGLAGGGDTQYF. Partial CDR3 DNA: TGTGCCAGCTCACCACCTGGACTAGCGGGGGGAGGAGATACG.